This passage covers 2 T cell receptor beta chains from one sample sequenced in a study of response to subunit inactivated influenza vaccine. MiXCR was run by TCRdb on the RT-PCR reads, yielding one entry per CDR3 protein. The repertoire has around 580,000 distinct CDR3 sequences, around 15% of them found once; the top ten carry 11%. The material was PBMCs from blood, obtained roughly 12 days after vaccination. These receptors were obtained from a man aged 45-65 years who received an inactivated influenza vaccine.

This clonotype was observed a few times. This chain links TRBV7-2 with TRBJ1-1, with 7 bases that match TRBD1. The CDR3 has 11 residues. The trim removed 4 bases at V and 11 bases at J, leaving 4 bases unmatched. Germline assignment: CDR1 SGHTA and CDR2 FQGNSA. CDR3 sequence: CASSSARGAFF. DNA of the CDR3: TGTGCCAGCAGCTCAGCCAGGGGGGCTTTCTTT.

The genes are TRBV20-1 and TRBJ2-3, with 10 bases matching TRBD2. CDR1 and CDR2 from the germline V gene are DFQATT and SNEGSKA (reference sequence). V was pared by 0 bases and J by 3 bases, with 12 bases of the junction left unmatched. This CDR3 comprises 18 residues. CDR3 sequence: CSARDTASGSFTTDTQYF. In nucleotides, the CDR3 is TGCAGTGCTAGAGATACGGCTAGCGGGAGTTTTACTACAGATACGCAGTATTTT.